The table lists the clone carrying this TCR beta chain with a few counts. Its antigen is not identified. Using CD45RO/CCR7/CD25/CD127/CD95/CD27, CD4+ naive, central memory, regulatory and stem cell-like memory cells were sorted. The data were obtained in a study of beta chain features in type 1 diabetes. Study outcomes and limitations: Cells expressing TCR highly could be over-represented by cDNA sequencing.

What was sequenced were expressed TCRB transcripts, since all of the isolated RNA had been reverse transcribed. This table comes from immunoSEQ multiplex PCR, and its TCRdb copy is limited to in-frame clones, with some not included. The sample comprises hundreds of thousands of clones, around 13% of which are singletons, and over 5% rests with the top ten. The CDR3 runs 15 residues. Germline V lookup: CDR1 SGHTA, CDR2 FQGTGA. After removal of 4 bases from V and 7 bases from J, the junction contained 12 bases not matched to a gene. The sample comprised central memory CD4+ T cells from blood. This chain links TRBV7-3 with TRBJ2-5; 7 positions agree with TRBD1. This clonotype originated in a young man in good health. CDR3 amino acids: CASSSGSRPGGTQYF. The CDR3 coding sequence is TGTGCCAGCAGCTCCGGGTCTCGCCCAGGGGGGACCCAGTACTTC.